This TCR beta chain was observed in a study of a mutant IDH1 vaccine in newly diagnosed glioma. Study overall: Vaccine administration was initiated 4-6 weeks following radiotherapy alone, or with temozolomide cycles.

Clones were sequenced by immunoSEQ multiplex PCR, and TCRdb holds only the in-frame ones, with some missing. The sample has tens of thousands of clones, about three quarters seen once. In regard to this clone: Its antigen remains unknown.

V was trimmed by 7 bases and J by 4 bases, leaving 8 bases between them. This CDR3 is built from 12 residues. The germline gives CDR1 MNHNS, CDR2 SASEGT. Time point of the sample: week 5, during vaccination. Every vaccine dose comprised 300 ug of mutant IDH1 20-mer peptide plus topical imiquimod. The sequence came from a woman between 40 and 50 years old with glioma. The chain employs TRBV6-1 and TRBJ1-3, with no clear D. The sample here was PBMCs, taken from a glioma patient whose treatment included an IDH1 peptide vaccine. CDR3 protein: CASNDPGNTIYF. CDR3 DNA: TGTGCCAGCAACGACCCCGGAAACACCATATATTTT.